The present entry profiles one T cell receptor (beta chain) with its context. Its antigen is currently unknown. TCRdb's copy holds only in-frame clones and misses some; the assay was immunoSEQ multiplex PCR. The table has 40,000 or so clones, roughly 90% seen once. This sample is part of a study of lymphopenia after photon versus proton radiotherapy. Findings and limits, study-wide: Post-nadir diversity loss with photons came from oligoclonal expansion, particularly CD8+ Temra cells.

The germline V gene encodes CDR1 MNHEY and CDR2 SMNVEV (reference sequence). After removal of 0 bases from V and 7 bases from J, the junction contained 6 bases not matched to a gene. CDR3 length: 15 amino acids. The receptor's source is a man aged 55 to 70 with cholangiocarcinoma. J is TRBJ1-5 and V is TRBV27, with 7 bases aligning to TRBD1. This sample comprised peripheral blood, obtained from a patient treated with photon-based radiotherapy. The CDR3 DNA is TGTGCCAGCAGTTTATCGTGGCAGGGGGGACAGCCCCAGCATTTT. Translating gives CASSLSWQGGQPQHF.